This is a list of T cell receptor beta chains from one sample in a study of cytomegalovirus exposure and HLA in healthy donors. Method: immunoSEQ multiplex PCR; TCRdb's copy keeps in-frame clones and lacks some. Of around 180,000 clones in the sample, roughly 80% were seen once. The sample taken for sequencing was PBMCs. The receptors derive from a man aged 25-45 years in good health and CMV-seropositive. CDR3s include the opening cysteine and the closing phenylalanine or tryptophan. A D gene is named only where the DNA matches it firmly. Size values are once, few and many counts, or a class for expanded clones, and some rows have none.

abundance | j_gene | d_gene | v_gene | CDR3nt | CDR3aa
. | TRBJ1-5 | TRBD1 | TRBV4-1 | TGCGCCAGCAGCCTCACGACGGGACAGGGAAACGGGAATCAGCCCCAGCATTTT | CASSLTTGQGNGNQPQHF
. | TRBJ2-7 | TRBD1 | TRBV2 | TGTGCCAGCATGGATGTACTGACAGGGGTCTCCTACGAGCAGTACTTC | CASMDVLTGVSYEQYF
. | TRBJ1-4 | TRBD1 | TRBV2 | TGTGCCCAGGGGGGTAGGTTTCGAGGAAAACTGTTTTTT | CAQGGRFRGKLFF
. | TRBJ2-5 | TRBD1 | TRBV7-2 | TGTGCCAGCAGCTTAAACCCGTGGGACAGGGGGAAGGAGACCCAGTACTTC | CASSLNPWDRGKETQYF
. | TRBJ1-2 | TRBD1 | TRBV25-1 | TGTGCCAGCAGTGGACGACAGGGTCGAGGCTACACCTTC | CASSGRQGRGYTF
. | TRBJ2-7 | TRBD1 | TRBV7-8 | TGTGCCAGCAGCTTATTTCCCGGGGGACAGGGGGACTACGAGCAGTACTTC | CASSLFPGGQGDYEQYF
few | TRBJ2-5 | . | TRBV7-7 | TGTGCCAGCAGCGGGGCGGCGGGGAACCAAGAGACCCAGTACTTC | CASSGAAGNQETQYF
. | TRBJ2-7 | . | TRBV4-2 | TGTGCCAGCAGCCAAGAGTCGGGGATAGTCTACGAGCAGTACTTC | CASSQESGIVYEQYF
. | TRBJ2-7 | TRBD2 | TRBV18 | TGTGCCAGCTCACCTGAAGCCCTAGCGGAGGGTCACGAGCAGTACTTC | CASSPEALAEGHEQYF
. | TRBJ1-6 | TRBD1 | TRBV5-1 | TGCGCCAGCAGCTTCGGGACAGGGAATTCACCCCTCCACTTT | CASSFGTGNSPLHF
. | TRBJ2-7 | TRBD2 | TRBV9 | TGTGCCAGCAGCGTTGGGGGGACTAGCAGTGCCTACGAGCAGTACTTC | CASSVGGTSSAYEQYF
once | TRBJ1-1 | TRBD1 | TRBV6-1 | TGTGCCAGCAGTGCGGGACAGCTGGGGGACACTGAAGCTTTCTTT | CASSAGQLGDTEAFF
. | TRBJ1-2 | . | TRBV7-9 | TGTGCCAGCAGCTTAGCCTCCGACGGAGAAAGGGGCTACACCTTC | CASSLASDGERGYTF
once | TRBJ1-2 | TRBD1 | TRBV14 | TGTGCCAGCAGCCGAGGGGACAGGGAGTATGGCTACACCTTC | CASSRGDREYGYTF
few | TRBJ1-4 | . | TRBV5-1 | TGCGCCAGCAGCTTGGGGCAGAAGAATGAAAAACTGTTTTTT | CASSLGQKNEKLFF
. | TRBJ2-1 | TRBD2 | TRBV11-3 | TGTGCCAGCACTAGCGGGGGGTTAGTTGAGCAGTTCTTC | CASTSGGLVEQFF
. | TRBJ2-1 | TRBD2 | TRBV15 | TGTGCCACCAGCAGAGATGCCTCCCTAGCGGGGGGAGACAATGAGCAGTTCTTC | CATSRDASLAGGDNEQFF
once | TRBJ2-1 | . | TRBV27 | TGTGCCAGCAGTTTATGGGGAGGGGGGGCAGGGGAGCAGTTCTTC | CASSLWGGGAGEQFF
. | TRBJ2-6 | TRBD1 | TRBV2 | TGTGCCAGCAGTCGACCCGACAGGGGTACGGCTGGGGCCAACGTCCTGACTTTC | CASSRPDRGTAGANVLTF
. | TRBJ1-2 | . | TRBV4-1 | TGCGCCAGCAGCCAAGAAGAGAGCGCCTTGGCTAACTATGGCTACACCTTC | CASSQEESALANYGYTF
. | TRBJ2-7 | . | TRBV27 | TGTGCCAGCAGAGCCACCGAGTACTCCTACGAGCAGTACTTC | CASRATEYSYEQYF
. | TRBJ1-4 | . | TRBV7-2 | TGTGCCAGCAGCTTAGCCCAGACTAATGAAAAACTGTTTTTT | CASSLAQTNEKLFF
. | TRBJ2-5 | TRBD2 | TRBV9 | TGTGCCAGCAGCCTCCTAGGGCGGGGGACCCAAGAGACCCAGTACTTC | CASSLLGRGTQETQYF
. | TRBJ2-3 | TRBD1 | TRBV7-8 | TGTGCCAGCAGCTCCACACCTTGGACAGGGGGCACAGATACGCAGTATTTT | CASSSTPWTGGTDTQYF
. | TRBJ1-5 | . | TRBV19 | TGTGCCAGTACCAGGGTGGGGAGGTATATCAATCAGCCCCAGCATTTT | CASTRVGRYINQPQHF
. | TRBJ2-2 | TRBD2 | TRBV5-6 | TGTGCCAGCAGCCGGAAGACTAGCGGGAACACCGGGGAGCTGTTTTTT | CASSRKTSGNTGELFF
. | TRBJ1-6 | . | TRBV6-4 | TGTGCCAGCAGTCCCACGGGGGGAAGGACGAATTCACCCCTCCACTTT | CASSPTGGRTNSPLHF
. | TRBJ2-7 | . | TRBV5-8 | TGTGCCAGCATCTCCCGGACGGGATACTACGAGCAGTACTTC | CASISRTGYYEQYF
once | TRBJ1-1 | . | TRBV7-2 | TGTGCTAGCAGCTTAGGGGGGCGTAGAACTGAAGCTTTCTTT | CASSLGGRRTEAFF
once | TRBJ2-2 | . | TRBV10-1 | TGCGCCAGCGGTGGAGGGAACACCGGGGAGCTGTTTTTT | CASGGGNTGELFF
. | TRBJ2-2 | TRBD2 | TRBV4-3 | TGCGCCAGCAGCCGGCGGGGGGGCCACGACACCGGGGAGCTGTTTTTT | CASSRRGGHDTGELFF
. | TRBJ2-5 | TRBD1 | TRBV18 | TGTGCCAGCTCACCAACGACAGGGTCTGGGGAGACCCAGTACTTC | CASSPTTGSGETQYF
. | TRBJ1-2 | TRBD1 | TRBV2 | TGTGCCAGCAACTGCGGGACAGGGATCGGCTACACCTTC | CASNCGTGIGYTF
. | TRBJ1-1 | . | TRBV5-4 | TGTGCCAGCAGCTTGGAACGGGACACTGAAGCTTTCTTT | CASSLERDTEAFF
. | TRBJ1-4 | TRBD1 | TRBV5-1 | TGCGCCAGCAGCCTTGGGACAGGGGCTGTGACTAATGAAAAACTGTTTTTT | CASSLGTGAVTNEKLFF
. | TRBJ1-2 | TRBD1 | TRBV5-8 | TGTGCCAGCACCAGGAGAGGGACAGGCCCATCCTACACCTTC | CASTRRGTGPSYTF
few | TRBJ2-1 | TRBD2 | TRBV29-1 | TGCAGCGTCGCTCCCTCTAGCGGGTGGAATGAGCAGTTCTTC | CSVAPSSGWNEQFF
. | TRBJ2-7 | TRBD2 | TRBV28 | TGTGCCAGCAGACTAGCGGGAGTTTACGAGCAGTACTTC | CASRLAGVYEQYF
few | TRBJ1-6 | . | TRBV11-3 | TGTGCCAGCGCGATTGGGCAGGGCTCTAATTCACCCCTCCACTTT | CASAIGQGSNSPLHF
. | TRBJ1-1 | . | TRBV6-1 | TGTGCCAGCAGATTACTCCTGAACACTGAAGCTTTCTTT | CASRLLLNTEAFF
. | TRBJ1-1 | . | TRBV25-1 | TGTGCCAGCAGTGGATTAACAGGGTATCGGGGCACTGAAGCTTTCTTT | CASSGLTGYRGTEAFF
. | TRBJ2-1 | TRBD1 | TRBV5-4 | TGTGCCAGCAGCTTGTCACAGGGGCGCGGGGAGCAGTTCTTC | CASSLSQGRGEQFF
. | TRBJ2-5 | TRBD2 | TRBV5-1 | TGCGCCAGCAGCTTGGAGGGGACTAGCGGTGAGACCCAGTACTTC | CASSLEGTSGETQYF
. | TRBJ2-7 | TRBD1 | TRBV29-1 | TGCAGCGCCACGACAGGGAACGAGCAGTACTTC | CSATTGNEQYF
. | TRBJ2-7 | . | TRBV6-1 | TGTGCCCACAGGAGACAGGACTCCTACGAGCAGTACTTC | CAHRRQDSYEQYF
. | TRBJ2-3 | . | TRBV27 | TGTGCCAGCATCTTGGGGGTTAGGCGGGATGACACAGATACGCAGTATTTT | CASILGVRRDDTDTQYF
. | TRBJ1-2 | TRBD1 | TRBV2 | TGTGCCAGCAACGCACCGGGACAGGGGGCGTTTGGCTACACCTTC | CASNAPGQGAFGYTF
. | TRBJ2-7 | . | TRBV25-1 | TGTGCCAGCAGTGGACGAACCGGGACTCTCAACTACGAGCAGTACTTC | CASSGRTGTLNYEQYF
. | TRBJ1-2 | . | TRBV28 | TGTGCCAGCAGCAGGGGCTCTAACTATGGCTACACCTTC | CASSRGSNYGYTF
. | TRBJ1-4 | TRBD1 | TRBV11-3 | TGTGCCAGCAGCCCTAGGGGTGGACAGGAAACCGAAAAACTGTTTTTT | CASSPRGGQETEKLFF
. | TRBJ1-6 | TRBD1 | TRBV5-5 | TGTGCCAGCAGCTCAGGACAGGGGGACTATAATTCACCCCTCCACTTT | CASSSGQGDYNSPLHF
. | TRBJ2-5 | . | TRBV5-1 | TGCGCCAGCAGCCGATATAGTCGGGAGACCCAGTACTTC | CASSRYSRETQYF
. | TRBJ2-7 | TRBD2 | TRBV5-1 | TGCGCCAGCAGCCCGGCTAGGGCTAGCGGGGTTTACGAGCAGTACTTC | CASSPARASGVYEQYF
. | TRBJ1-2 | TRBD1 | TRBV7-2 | TGTGCCAGCAGCTTAGTTTTCCGGGACAGGGGAGCGAGCGGCTACACCTTC | CASSLVFRDRGASGYTF
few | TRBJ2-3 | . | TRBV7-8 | TGTGCCAGCAGTCCGGGACTCCGAATAGATACGCAGTATTTT | CASSPGLRIDTQYF
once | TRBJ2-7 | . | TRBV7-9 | TGTGCCAGCAGTCGGGACTTAGCCTACGAGCAGTACTTC | CASSRDLAYEQYF
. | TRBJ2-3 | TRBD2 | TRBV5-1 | TGCGCCAGCAGCTTGGGGACTAGCAGGGATACGCAGTATTTT | CASSLGTSRDTQYF
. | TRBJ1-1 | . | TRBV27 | TGTGCCAGCAGTTTTCACAGGGCTAACACTGAAGCTTTCTTT | CASSFHRANTEAFF